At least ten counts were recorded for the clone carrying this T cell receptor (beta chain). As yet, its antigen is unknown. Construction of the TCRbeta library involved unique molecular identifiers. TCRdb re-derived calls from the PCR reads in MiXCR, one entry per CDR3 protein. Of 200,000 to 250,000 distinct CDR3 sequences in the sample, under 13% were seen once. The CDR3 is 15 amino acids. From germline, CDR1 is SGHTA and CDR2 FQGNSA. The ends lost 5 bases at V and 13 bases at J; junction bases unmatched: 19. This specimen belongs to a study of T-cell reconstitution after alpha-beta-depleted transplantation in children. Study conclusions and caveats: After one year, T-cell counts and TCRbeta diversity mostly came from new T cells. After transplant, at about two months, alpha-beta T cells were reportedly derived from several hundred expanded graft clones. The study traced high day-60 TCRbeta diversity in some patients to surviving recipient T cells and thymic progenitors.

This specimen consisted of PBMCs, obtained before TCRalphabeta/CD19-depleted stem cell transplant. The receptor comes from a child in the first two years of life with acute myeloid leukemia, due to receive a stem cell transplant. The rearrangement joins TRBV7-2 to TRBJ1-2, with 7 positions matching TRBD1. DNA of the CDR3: TGTGCCAGCAGCGCTCCAGGGGGGTCCGTTATAGCTACCACCTTC. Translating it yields CASSAPGGSVIATTF.